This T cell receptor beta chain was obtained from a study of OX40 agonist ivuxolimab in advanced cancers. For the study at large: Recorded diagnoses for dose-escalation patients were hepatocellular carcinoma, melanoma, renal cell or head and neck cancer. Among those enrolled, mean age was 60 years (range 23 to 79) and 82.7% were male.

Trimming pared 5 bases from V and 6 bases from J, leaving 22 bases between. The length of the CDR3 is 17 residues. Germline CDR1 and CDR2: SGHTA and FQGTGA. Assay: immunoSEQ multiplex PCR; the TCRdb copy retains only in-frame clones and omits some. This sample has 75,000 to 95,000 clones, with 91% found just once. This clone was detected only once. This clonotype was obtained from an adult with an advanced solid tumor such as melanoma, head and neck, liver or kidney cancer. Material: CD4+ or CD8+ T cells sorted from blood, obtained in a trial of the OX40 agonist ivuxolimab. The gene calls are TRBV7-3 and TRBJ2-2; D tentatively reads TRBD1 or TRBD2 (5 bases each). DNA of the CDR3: TGTGCCAGCAGCCTCGGCCCAGGGATCGGGGTGTCCGGGGAGCTGTTTTTT. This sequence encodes CASSLGPGIGVSGELFF.